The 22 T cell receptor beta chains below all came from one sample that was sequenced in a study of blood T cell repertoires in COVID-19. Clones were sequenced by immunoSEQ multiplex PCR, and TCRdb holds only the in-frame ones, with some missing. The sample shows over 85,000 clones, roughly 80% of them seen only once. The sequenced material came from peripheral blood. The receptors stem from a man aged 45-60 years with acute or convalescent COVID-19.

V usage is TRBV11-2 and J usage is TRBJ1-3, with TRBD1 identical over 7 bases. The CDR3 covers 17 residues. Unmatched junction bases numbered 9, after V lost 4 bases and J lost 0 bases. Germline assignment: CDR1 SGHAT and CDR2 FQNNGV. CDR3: CASSSSGTADSGNTIYF. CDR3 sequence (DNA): TGTGCCAGCAGCTCTTCCGGGACAGCTGACTCTGGAAACACCATATATTTT.

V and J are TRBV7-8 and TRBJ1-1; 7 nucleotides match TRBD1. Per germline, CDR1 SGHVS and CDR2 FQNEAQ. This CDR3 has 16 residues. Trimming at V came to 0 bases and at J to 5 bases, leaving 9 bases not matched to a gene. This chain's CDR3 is CASSLATSTGSTEAFF. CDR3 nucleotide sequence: TGTGCCAGCAGCTTAGCGACATCGACAGGGTCGACTGAAGCTTTCTTT.

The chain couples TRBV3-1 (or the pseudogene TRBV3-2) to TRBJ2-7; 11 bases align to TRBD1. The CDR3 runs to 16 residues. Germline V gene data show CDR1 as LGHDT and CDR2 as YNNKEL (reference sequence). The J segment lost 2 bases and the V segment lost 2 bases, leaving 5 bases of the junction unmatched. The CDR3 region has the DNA TGTGCCAGCAGCCAAATACCGGGACAGGGGGCCTACGAGCAGTACTTC. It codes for CASSQIPGQGAYEQYF.

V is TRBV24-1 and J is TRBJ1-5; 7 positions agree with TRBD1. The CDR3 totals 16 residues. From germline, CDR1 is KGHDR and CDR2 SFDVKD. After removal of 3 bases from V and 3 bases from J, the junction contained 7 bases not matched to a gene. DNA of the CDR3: TGTGCCACCAGTGATCACAGGGGATCGGTCAATCAGCCCCAGCATTTT. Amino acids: CATSDHRGSVNQPQHF.

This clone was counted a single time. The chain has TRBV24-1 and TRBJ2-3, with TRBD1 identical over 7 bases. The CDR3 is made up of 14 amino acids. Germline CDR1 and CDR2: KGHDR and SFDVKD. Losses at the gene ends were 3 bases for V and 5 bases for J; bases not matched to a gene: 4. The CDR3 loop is CATSDPRTGDTQYF. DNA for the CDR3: TGTGCCACCAGTGATCCCCGGACAGGAGATACGCAGTATTTT.

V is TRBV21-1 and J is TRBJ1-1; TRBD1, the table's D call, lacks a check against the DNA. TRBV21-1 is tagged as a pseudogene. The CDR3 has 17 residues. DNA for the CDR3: TGTGCCAGCAGGACAGGGAAACAATTCAAATTCAACACTGAAGCTTTCTTT. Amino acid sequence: CASRTGKQFKFNTEAFF.

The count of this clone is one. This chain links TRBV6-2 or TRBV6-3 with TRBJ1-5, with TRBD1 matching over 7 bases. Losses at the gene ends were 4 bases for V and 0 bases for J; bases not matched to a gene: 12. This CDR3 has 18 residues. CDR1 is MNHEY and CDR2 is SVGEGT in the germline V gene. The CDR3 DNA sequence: TGTGCCAGCAGTTCACAGGGGAGCATCGATAATAGCAATCAGCCCCAGCATTTT. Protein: CASSSQGSIDNSNQPQHF.

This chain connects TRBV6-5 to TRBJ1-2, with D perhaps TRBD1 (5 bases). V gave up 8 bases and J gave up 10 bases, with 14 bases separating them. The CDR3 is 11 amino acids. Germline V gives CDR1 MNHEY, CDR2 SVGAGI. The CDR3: CASGNQGLYTF. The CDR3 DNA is TGTGCCAGCGGCAATCAGGGCCTCTACACCTTC.

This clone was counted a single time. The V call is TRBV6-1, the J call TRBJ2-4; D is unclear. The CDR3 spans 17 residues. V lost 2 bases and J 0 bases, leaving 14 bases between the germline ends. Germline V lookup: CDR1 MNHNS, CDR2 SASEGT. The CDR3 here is CASSESQVTLAKNIQYF. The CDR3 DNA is TGTGCCAGCAGTGAAAGCCAAGTCACGCTAGCCAAAAACATTCAGTACTTC.

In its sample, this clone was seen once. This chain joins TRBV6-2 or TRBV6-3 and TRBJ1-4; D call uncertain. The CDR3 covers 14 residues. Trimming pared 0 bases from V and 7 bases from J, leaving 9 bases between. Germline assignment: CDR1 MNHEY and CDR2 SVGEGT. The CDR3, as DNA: TGTGCCAGCAGTTACTCGACCGGAGCTGAAAAACTGTTTTTT. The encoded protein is CASSYSTGAEKLFF.

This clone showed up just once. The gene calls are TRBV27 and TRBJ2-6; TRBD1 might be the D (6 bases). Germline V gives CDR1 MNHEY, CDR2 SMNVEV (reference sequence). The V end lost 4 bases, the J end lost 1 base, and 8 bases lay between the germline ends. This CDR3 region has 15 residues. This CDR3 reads CASSSQGSGANVLTF. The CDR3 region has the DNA TGTGCCAGCAGTTCACAGGGTTCTGGGGCCAACGTCCTGACTTTC.

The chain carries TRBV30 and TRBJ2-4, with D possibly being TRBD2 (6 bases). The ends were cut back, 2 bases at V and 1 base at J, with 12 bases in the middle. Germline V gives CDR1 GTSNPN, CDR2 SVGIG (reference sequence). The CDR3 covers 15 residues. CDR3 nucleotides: TGTGCCTGGAGTACCGGGGGTTGGGCCAAAAACATTCAGTACTTC. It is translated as CAWSTGGWAKNIQYF. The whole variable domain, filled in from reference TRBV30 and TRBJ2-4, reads SQTIHQWPATLVQPVGSPLSLECTVEGTSNPNLYWYRQAAGRGLQLLFYSVGIGQISSEVPQNLSASRPQDRQFILSSKKLLLSDSGFYLCAWSTGGWAKNIQYFGAGTRLSVL.

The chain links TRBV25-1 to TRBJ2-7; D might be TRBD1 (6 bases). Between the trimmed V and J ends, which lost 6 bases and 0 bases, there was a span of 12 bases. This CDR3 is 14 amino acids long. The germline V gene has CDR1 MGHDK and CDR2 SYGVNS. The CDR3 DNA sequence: TGTGCCAGCAGGGGGACAAGGAGCTCCTACGAGCAGTACTTC. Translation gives CASRGTRSSYEQYF.

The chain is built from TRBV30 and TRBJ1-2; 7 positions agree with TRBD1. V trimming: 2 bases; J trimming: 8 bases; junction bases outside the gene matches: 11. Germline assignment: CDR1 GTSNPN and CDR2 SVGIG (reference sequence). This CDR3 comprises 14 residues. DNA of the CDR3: TGTGCCTGGAGTTTGGGGTGGCAGGGGGACGGCTACACCTTC. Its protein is CAWSLGWQGDGYTF.

The CDR3 coding sequence is TGTGCCTGGAGTGTGTCCCGGACTAGTAGGACCGGGGAGCTGTTTTTT. Protein product: CAWSVSRTSRTGELFF. This chain joins TRBV30 and TRBJ2-2; 7 bases match TRBD2. There are 16 residues in the CDR3. Per the germline V gene, CDR1 is GTSNPN and CDR2 is SVGIG (reference sequence). Trimming removed 0 bases from V and 5 bases from J; junction bases left unmatched: 9.

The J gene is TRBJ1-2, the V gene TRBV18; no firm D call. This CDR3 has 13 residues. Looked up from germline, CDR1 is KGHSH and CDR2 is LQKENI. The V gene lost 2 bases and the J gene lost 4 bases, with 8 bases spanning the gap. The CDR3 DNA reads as TGTGCCAGCTCACCAGAGGCCAGCTATGGCTACACCTTC. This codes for CASSPEASYGYTF.

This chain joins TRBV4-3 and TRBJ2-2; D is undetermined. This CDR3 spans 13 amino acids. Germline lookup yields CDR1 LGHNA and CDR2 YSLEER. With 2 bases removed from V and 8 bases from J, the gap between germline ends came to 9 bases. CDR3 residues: CASSQQNPGELFF. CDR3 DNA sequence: TGCGCCAGCAGCCAACAGAATCCGGGGGAGCTGTTTTTT.

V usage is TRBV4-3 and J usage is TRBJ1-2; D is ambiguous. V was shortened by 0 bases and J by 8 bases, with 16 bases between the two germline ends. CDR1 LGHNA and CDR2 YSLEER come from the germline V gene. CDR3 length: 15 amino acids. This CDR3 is CASSQDRGSRRGYTF. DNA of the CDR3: TGCGCCAGCAGCCAAGATAGAGGTTCTCGGAGAGGCTACACCTTC.

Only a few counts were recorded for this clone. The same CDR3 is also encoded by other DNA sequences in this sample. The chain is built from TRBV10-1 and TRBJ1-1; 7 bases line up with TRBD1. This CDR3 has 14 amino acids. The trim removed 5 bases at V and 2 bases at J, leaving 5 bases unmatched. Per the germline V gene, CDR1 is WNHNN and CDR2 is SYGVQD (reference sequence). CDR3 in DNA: TGCGCCAGCAGTACGGGACAGCTTAACACTGAAGCTTTCTTT. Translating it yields CASSTGQLNTEAFF.

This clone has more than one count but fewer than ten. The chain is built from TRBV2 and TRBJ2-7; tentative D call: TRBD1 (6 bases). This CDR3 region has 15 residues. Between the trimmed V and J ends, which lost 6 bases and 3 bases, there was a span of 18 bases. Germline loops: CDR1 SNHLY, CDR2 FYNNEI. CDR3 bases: TGTGCCAGCAGAGAAACCCTGGACAGAGACTACGAGCAGTACTTC. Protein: CASRETLDRDYEQYF.

CDR3 sequence: CASSPIGTGELNTEAFF. DNA of the CDR3: TGTGCCAGCAGTCCGATCGGGACAGGGGAATTGAACACTGAAGCTTTCTTT. The chain employs TRBV27 and TRBJ1-1; 10 nucleotides match TRBD1. The CDR3 is 17 residues long. The junction had 9 bases not matched to a gene; V was cut back by 5 bases and J by 0 bases. The germline gives CDR1 MNHEY, CDR2 SMNVEV (reference sequence).

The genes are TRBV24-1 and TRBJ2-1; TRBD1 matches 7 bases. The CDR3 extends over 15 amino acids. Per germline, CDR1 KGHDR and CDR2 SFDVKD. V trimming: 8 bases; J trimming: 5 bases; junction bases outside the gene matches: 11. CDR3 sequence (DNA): TGTGCCACCATATTGACAGGGAGCCTCGACAATGAGCAGTTCTTC. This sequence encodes CATILTGSLDNEQFF.